This T cell receptor (beta chain) comes out of a study of T-cell reconstitution after alpha-beta-depleted transplantation in children. Study-wide results and limits: In some patients, recipient T cells and intrathymic progenitors surviving conditioning explained high day-60 diversity. Several hundred expanded graft clones reportedly were the source of alpha-beta T cells about two months after transplant.

This clonotype was recorded once. Its antigen is unknown. This CDR3 spans 14 amino acids. V gave up 6 bases and J gave up 3 bases, with 12 bases separating them. From germline, CDR1 is MDHEN and CDR2 SYDVKM. The library targeted TCRbeta and was prepared with unique molecular identifiers. TCRdb reanalysed the PCR reads using MiXCR and keeps one entry per CDR3 protein. The repertoire holds over 80,000 distinct CDR3 sequences, with 20% to 25% as singletons. The material sequenced was PBMCs, taken before TCRalphabeta/CD19-depleted stem cell transplant. The V gene is TRBV28, the J gene TRBJ2-1, with D possibly matching TRBD2 (6 bases). This receptor was identified in a boy between 2 and 15 years old with acute lymphoblastic leukemia, due to receive a stem cell transplant. The CDR3 here is CASRGGQVYNEQFF. DNA for the CDR3: TGTGCCAGCAGAGGAGGGCAGGTCTACAATGAGCAGTTCTTC.